These T cell receptor beta chains were read from a single sample in a study of tumor-infiltrating lymphocytes in primary liver carcinoma. TCRdb independently ran MiXCR on the multiplex PCR reads; one entry per CDR3 protein. The repertoire has 300,000 to 400,000 distinct CDR3 sequences, around three fifths of them found once; the top ten carry roughly 8.6%. The specimen sequenced was peripheral blood. These receptors originate from a man aged 40-50 years with primary liver carcinoma and hepatitis B virus infection. Each CDR3 is given with its conserved first and last residue. D genes are given only for firm matches. Part of the rows lack a size; the others show once, few, many or a class for expanded clones.

V	D	size	J	DNA	CDR3
TRBV10-3	.	.	TRBJ1-5	TGTGTCATCAGTGACTCAGGCGGCTCGAATCAGCCCCAGCATTTT	CVISDSGGSNQPQHF
TRBV12-3/TRBV12-4	.	.	TRBJ2-3	TGTGGCAGCGGGTCAGAGGGCCCGGATACGCAGTATTTT	CGSGSEGPDTQYF
TRBV11-1	.	once	TRBJ1-5	TGTGCCAACGGCACCACAAGCAATCAGCCCCAGCATTTT	CANGTTSNQPQHF
TRBV5-1	.	.	TRBJ2-1	TGCGCCAGCAGCTCTGACCCCAACGGCGGGGAGCAGTTCTTC	CASSSDPNGGEQFF
TRBV7-9	TRBD1	.	TRBJ1-2	TGTGCCAGCAGCCAACTACAGGGGGCGCGAATGGAGCTAGATGGCTACACCTTC	CASSQLQGARMELDGYTF
TRBV30	TRBD2	.	TRBJ2-1	TGTGCCTGGAGTGCCCGGGGGGACGGTGAGCAGTTCTTC	CAWSARGDGEQFF
TRBV7-8	TRBD2	.	TRBJ2-7	TGTGCCAGCAGCCGCGCCGGGACTAGCGGTCTCTTGGATCAGTACTTC	CASSRAGTSGLLDQYF
TRBV5-1	TRBD1	.	TRBJ2-7	TGCGCCAGCAGTACAGGGACAGTCTCCTACGAGCAGTACTTC	CASSTGTVSYEQYF
TRBV10-3	.	.	TRBJ2-1	TGTGCCATCAGTGAGTCAAGGTCAAGCTCCTACAATGGGCAGTTCTTC	CAISESRSSSYNGQFF
TRBV5-1	.	.	TRBJ2-1	TGCGCCAGCAGCTTGGATCTAAACAATGAGCAGTTCTTC	CASSLDLNNEQFF
TRBV4-2	.	.	TRBJ2-3	TGTGCCAGCAGCCAAGATAGAGCACTACGGGGGACAGATACGCAATATTTT	CASSQDRALRGTDTQYF
TRBV12-3/TRBV12-4	TRBD2	many	TRBJ2-3	TGTGCCAGCAGTGCTAGCGGGGCCACAGATACGCAGTATTTT	CASSASGATDTQYF
TRBV6-6	TRBD1	many	TRBJ1-1	TGTGCCAGCCACTCAGGGGGCTTTTTGAACACTGAAGCTTTCTTT	CASHSGGFLNTEAFF
TRBV5-4	TRBD2	few	TRBJ2-1	TGTGCCAGCAGCGGGACTAGCTGGGGGGGGGGAGATGAGCAGTTCTTC	CASSGTSWGGGDEQFF
TRBV30	TRBD2	.	TRBJ2-7	TGTGCCTGGGACGGACTAGCGGATTACGAGCAGTACTTC	CAWDGLADYEQYF
TRBV6-5	.	many	TRBJ2-2	TGTGCCAGCAGTCCGGGACGGACCGGGGAGCTGTTTTTT	CASSPGRTGELFF
TRBV6-2/TRBV6-3	.	.	TRBJ2-7	TGTACCAGCAGCCCCTTGGGCCTCTCCTACGAGCAGTACTTC	CTSSPLGLSYEQYF
TRBV10-2	.	.	TRBJ2-1	TGCGCCTCTATCTTAGCCGGTGAGCAGTTCTTC	CASILAGEQFF
TRBV11-2	.	.	TRBJ2-5	TGTGCCAGCAGCTTGGGGAGAGAGACCCGGCACTTC	CASSLGRETRHF
TRBV7-9	.	.	TRBJ2-1	TGTGCCAGCAGCTCACAGCACAATGAGCAGTTCTTC	CASSSQHNEQFF
TRBV11-2	TRBD2	.	TRBJ2-3	TGTGCCAGCAGCCACACTAGCGGCTTCGAGGATACGCAGTATTTT	CASSHTSGFEDTQYF
TRBV13	.	.	TRBJ1-2	TGTGCCAGCAACTTGCGGGGCAGGCCCTATGGCTACATCTTC	CASNLRGRPYGYIF
TRBV11-2	.	.	TRBJ2-7	TGTGCCAGCGGCTTAGAACCTAGTGGGAACTGGGTCAAGCAGTACTTC	CASGLEPSGNWVKQYF
TRBV19	TRBD2	.	TRBJ2-1	TGTGCCAGTAGTATAGGTACGACTAGCGTAGGGTCCTACAATGAGCAGTTCTTC	CASSIGTTSVGSYNEQFF
TRBV10-2	.	.	TRBJ1-1	TGCGTCAGCACACGGAGGCGCGTCTCTGAAGCTTTCTTT	CVSTRRRVSEAFF
TRBV30	.	.	TRBJ1-1	TGTGCCTGGGGGCCAGGCACTGAAGCTTTCTTT	CAWGPGTEAFF
TRBV5-1	.	.	TRBJ2-4	TGCGCCAGCAGCGATTCCGGGGGTCTAGCCAAAAACATTCAGTACTTC	CASSDSGGLAKNIQYF
TRBV6-5	.	.	TRBJ2-7	TGTGCCAGCACGAGGCATGGGACGGCCGAGCAGTACTTC	CASTRHGTAEQYF
TRBV5-5	.	once	TRBJ2-7	TGTGCCAGCAGCCCCCCAAATGTCGAGCAGTACTTC	CASSPPNVEQYF
TRBV29-1	.	many	TRBJ1-2	TGCAGCGTTGGGGCAGGGTCGGGCTATGGCTACACCTTC	CSVGAGSGYGYTF
TRBV28	TRBD1	.	TRBJ2-4	TGTGCCAGCAGTTCGGCGACAGGGCTCCAAAACATTCAGTACTTC	CASSSATGLQNIQYF
TRBV4-3	TRBD1	.	TRBJ2-1	TGCGCCAGCAGCCTTAATCCAGGACAGGGGGCAGGTAAGCAGTTCTTC	CASSLNPGQGAGKQFF
TRBV2	TRBD2	.	TRBJ2-7	TGTACCAGCGATGGGGGGGGAAGCTCCTACGAGCAGTACTTC	CTSDGGGSSYEQYF
TRBV7-9	.	few	TRBJ1-2	TGTGCCAGCAGCTTAGTCGGAGTGGGCCGCTGGGGCTACACCTTC	CASSLVGVGRWGYTF
TRBV11-2	.	.	TRBJ2-1	TGCGCCAGCAGCCTGGATAGTATATACGATGAGCAGTTCTTC	CASSLDSIYDEQFF
TRBV6-1	.	.	TRBJ1-2	TGTGCCAACAAAATCCACGTTAGCTATGGCTACACCTTC	CANKIHVSYGYTF
TRBV11-2	.	many	TRBJ2-1	TGTGCCAGCAGCTTAGTCCCTAGCGAAAGGGCCCCTTTCTTC	CASSLVPSERAPFF
TRBV6-5	TRBD2	.	TRBJ2-1	TGTGCCAGCAGTCGCAGCGGGGCCCTGTGGAACGAGCAGTTCTTC	CASSRSGALWNEQFF
TRBV4-1	.	many	TRBJ2-1	TGCGCCAGCAGCCAAGTTGACATTATCTCCTACAATGAGCAGTTCTTC	CASSQVDIISYNEQFF
TRBV6-6	.	many	TRBJ1-4	TGTGCCAGCGCGGGAAATGAAAAACTGTTTTTT	CASAGNEKLFF
TRBV12-3/TRBV12-4	.	many	TRBJ2-7	TGTGCCAGCAGTCTCCAAGGGGAGCAGTACTTC	CASSLQGEQYF
TRBV12-3/TRBV12-4	TRBD2	few	TRBJ2-2	TGTGCCAGCCTCCTGGGACTAGCGGGAGCGGCAAACACCGGGGAGCTGTTTTTT	CASLLGLAGAANTGELFF